This T cell receptor (beta chain) was recovered during a study of blood T cell repertoires in COVID-19. Looking at the study overall: Samples came from the United States, Italy and Spain, spanning acute and convalescent COVID-19. Sources were T cells, B-cell-depleted T cells, or PBMCs; the material itself was cDNA or gDNA.

This CDR3 comprises 13 residues. V was trimmed by 8 bases and J by 1 base, leaving 11 bases between them. CDR1 LNHDA and CDR2 SQIVND come from the germline V gene (reference sequence). The method was immunoSEQ multiplex PCR; TCRdb's version includes in-frame clones alone and lacks a portion of them. The data show about 240,000 clones, with approximately 83% seen just once and roughly a tenth held by the top ten. Sequenced material: peripheral blood. This TCR was recovered from a woman of 80 years or more with acute or convalescent COVID-19. The chain is built from TRBV19 and TRBJ1-1; D is ambiguous. This CDR3 is CASGETENTEAFF. CDR3 coding DNA: TGTGCCAGTGGGGAGACGGAGAACACTGAAGCTTTCTTT.